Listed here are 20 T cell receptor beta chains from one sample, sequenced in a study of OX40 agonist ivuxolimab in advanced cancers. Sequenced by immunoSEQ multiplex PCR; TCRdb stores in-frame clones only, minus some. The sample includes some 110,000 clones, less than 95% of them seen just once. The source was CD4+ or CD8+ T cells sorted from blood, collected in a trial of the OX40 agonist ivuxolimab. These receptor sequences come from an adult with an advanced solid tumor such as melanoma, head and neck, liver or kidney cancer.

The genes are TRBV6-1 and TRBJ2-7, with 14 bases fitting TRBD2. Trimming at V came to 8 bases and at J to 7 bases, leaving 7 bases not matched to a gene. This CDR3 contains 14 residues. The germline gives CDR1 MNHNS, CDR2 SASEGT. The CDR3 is CASGLAGGVGEQYF. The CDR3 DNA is TGTGCCAGCGGACTAGCGGGAGGAGTGGGGGAGCAGTACTTC.

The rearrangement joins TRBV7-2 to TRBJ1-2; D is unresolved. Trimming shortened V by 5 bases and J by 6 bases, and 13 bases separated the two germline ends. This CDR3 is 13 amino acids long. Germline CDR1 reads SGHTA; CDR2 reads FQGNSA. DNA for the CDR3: TGTGCCAGCAGCCTTAGAAGGGCGGATGGCTACACCTTC. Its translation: CASSLRRADGYTF.

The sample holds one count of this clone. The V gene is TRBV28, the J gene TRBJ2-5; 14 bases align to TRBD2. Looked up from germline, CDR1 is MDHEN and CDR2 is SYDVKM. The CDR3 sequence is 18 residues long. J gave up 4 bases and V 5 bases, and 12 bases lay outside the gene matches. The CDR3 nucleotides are TGTGCCAGCAGTCGAGCCGGGACTAGCGGGAGTGGTGGAGAGACCCAGTACTTC. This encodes CASSRAGTSGSGGETQYF. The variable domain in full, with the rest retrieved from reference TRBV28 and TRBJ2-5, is DVKVTQSSRYLVKRTGEKVFLECVQDMDHENMFWYRQDPGLGLRLIYFSYDVKMKEKGDIPEGYSVSREKKERFSLILESASTNQTSMYLCASSRAGTSGSGGETQYFGPGTRLLVL.

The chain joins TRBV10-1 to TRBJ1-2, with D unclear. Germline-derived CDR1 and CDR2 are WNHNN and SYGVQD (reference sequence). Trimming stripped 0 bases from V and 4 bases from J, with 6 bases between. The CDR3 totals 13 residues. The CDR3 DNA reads TGCGCCAGCAGTGAGTCGCGGACCTATGGCTACACCTTC. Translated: CASSESRTYGYTF.

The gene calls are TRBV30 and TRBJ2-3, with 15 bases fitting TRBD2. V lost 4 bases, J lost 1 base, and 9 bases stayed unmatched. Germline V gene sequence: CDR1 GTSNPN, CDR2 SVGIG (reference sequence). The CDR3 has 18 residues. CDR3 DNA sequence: TGTGCCTGGAAGGAGGGACTAGCGGGAGGATGGGGCACAGATACGCAGTATTTT. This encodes CAWKEGLAGGWGTDTQYF.

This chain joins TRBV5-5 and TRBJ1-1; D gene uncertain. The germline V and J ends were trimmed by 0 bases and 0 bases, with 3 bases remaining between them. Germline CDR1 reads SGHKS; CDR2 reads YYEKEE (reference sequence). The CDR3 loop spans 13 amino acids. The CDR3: CASSLAVNTEAFF. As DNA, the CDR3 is TGTGCCAGCAGCTTGGCAGTGAACACTGAAGCTTTCTTT.

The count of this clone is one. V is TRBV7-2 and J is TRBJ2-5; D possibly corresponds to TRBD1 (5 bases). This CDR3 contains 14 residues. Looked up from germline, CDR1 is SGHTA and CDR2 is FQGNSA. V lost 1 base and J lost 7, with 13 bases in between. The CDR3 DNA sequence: TGTGCCAGCAGCTTAGGCGCAGGGCCGCCGACCCAGTACTTC. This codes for CASSLGAGPPTQYF. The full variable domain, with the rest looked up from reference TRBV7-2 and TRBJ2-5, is GAGVSQSPSNKVTEKGKDVELRCDPISGHTALYWYRQSLGQGLEFLIYFQGNSAPDKSGLPSDRFSAERTGGSVSTLTIQRTQQEDSAVYLCASSLGAGPPTQYFGPGTRLLVL.

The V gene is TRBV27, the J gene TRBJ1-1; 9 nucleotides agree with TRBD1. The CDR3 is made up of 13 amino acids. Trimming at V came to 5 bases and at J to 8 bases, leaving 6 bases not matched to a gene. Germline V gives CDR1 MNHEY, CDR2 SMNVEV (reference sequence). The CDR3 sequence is CASSVQGAREAFF. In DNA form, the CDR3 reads TGTGCCAGCAGTGTACAGGGGGCGCGGGAAGCTTTCTTT.

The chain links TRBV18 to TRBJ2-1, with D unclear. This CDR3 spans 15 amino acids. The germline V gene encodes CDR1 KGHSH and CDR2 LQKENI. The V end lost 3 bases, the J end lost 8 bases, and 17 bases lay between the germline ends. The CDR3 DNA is TGTGCCAGCTCACCGACTGACCACCCTTGGCATGAGCAGTTCTTC. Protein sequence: CASSPTDHPWHEQFF.

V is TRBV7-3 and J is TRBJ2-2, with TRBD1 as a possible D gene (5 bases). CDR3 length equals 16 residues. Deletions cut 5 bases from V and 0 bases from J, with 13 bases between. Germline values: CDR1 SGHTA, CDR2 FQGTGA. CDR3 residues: CASSVRQPSNTGELFF. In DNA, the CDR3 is TGTGCCAGCAGCGTGAGACAGCCTTCGAACACCGGGGAGCTGTTTTTT.

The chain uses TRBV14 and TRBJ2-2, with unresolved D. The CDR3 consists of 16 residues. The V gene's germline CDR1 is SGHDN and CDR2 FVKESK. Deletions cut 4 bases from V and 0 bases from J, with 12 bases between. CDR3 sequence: CASSRMGRTNTGELFF. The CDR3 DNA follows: TGTGCCAGCAGCCGAATGGGCCGTACGAACACCGGGGAGCTGTTTTTT.

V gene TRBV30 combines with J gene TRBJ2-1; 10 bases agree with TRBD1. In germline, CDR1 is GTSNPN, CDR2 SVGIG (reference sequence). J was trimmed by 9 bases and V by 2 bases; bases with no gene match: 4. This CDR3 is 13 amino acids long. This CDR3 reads CAWSWDRGLEQFF. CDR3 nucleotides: TGTGCCTGGAGTTGGGACAGGGGTCTTGAGCAGTTCTTC.

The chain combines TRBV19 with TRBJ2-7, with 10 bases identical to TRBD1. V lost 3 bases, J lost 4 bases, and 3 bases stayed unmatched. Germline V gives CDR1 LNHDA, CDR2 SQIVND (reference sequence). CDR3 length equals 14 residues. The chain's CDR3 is CASSIGTGEYEQYF. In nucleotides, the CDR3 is TGTGCCAGTAGTATTGGGACAGGGGAATACGAGCAGTACTTC.

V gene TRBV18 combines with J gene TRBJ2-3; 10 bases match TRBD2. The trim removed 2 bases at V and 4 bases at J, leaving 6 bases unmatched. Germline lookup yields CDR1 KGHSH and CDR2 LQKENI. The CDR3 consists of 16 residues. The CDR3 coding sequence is TGTGCCAGCTCACCAGGGGTAGCGGGAGGTGCAGATACGCAGTATTTT. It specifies CASSPGVAGGADTQYF.

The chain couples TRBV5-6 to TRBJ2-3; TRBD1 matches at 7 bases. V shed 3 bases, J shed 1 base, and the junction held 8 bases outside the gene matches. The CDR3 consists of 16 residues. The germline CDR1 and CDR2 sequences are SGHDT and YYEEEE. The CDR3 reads CASSSLTGRGTDTQYF. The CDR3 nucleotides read TGTGCCAGCAGCTCCCTGACAGGGCGCGGCACAGATACGCAGTATTTT.

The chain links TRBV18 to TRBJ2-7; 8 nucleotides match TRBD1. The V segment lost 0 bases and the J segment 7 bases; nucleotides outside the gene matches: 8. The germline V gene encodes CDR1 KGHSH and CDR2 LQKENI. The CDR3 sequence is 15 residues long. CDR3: CASSPPGQGAREQYF. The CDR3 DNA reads TGTGCCAGCTCACCACCAGGGCAGGGGGCAAGGGAGCAGTACTTC.

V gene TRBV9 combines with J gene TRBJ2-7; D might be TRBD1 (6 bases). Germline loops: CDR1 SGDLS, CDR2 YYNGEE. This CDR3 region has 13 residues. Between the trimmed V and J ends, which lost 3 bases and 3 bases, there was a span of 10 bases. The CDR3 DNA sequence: TGTGCCAGCAGCGGAGGACAGTTCTACGAGCAGTACTTC. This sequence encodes CASSGGQFYEQYF.

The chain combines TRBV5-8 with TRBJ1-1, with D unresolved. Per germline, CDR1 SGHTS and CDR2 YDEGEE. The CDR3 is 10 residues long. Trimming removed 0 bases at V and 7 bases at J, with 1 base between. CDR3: CASSLVEAFF. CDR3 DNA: TGTGCCAGCAGCTTGGTTGAAGCTTTCTTT.

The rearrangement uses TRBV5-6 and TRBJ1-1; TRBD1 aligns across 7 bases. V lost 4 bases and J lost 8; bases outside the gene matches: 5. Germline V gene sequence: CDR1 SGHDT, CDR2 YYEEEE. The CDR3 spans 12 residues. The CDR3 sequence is CASSVTGNEAFF. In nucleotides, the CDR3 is TGTGCCAGCAGCGTGACAGGGAACGAAGCTTTCTTT.

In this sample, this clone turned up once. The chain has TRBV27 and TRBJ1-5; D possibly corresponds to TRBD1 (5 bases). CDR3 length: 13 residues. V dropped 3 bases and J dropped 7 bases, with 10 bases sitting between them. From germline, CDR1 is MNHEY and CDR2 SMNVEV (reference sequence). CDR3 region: CASSFGRGQPQHF. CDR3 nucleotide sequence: TGTGCCAGCAGTTTCGGTCGGGGCCAGCCCCAGCATTTT.